The 10 T cell receptor beta chains below all came from one sample that was sequenced in a study of somatic mutations in cytotoxic T cells in rheumatoid arthritis. Profiling relied on immunoSEQ multiplex PCR, and the TCRdb table lists in-frame clones only, not all of them. Of around 19,000 clones in the sample, about four fifths are singletons; the top ten hold roughly 14%. The sequenced sample consisted of CD8+ T cells sorted from blood. These receptors originate from an adult with rheumatoid arthritis.

This rearrangement joins TRBV5-1 to TRBJ1-4, with a weak D call TRBD1 (6 bases). The CDR3 is 15 amino acids. From germline, CDR1 is SGHRS and CDR2 YFSETQ. V lost 4 bases and J lost 5, with 15 bases in between. The CDR3 nucleotides are TGCGCCAGCAGCCCCGTAGGCAGGGGAAATGAAAAACTGTTTTTT. This gives the protein CASSPVGRGNEKLFF.

The chain couples TRBV4-2 to TRBJ2-2; no clear D gene. V dropped 3 bases and J dropped 0 bases, with 14 bases sitting between them. The length of the CDR3 is 17 residues. Germline assignment: CDR1 LGHNA and CDR2 YNFKEQ. As DNA, the CDR3 is TGTGCCAGCAGCCAGCCACCCCTAGGGACGAACACCGGGGAGCTGTTTTTT. Encoded protein: CASSQPPLGTNTGELFF.

This chain uses TRBV7-6 with TRBJ2-6; no clear D. V shed 2 bases and J shed 4 bases, with 9 bases lying between them. CDR3 length: 15 residues. Germline values: CDR1 SGHVS, CDR2 FNYEAQ. The CDR3 coding sequence is TGTGCCAGCAGCTTAAGGGTATCAGGGGCCAACGTCCTGACTTTC. Translation: CASSLRVSGANVLTF. Combining the CDR3 with reference TRBV7-6 and TRBJ2-6 gives the whole variable domain GAGVSQSPRYKVTKRGQDVALRCDPISGHVSLYWYRQALGQGPEFLTYFNYEAQQDKSGLPNDRFSAERPEGSISTLTIQRTEQRDSAMYRCASSLRVSGANVLTFGAGSRLTVL.

The rearrangement joins TRBV21-1 to TRBJ1-1; no DNA check was done on the table's D call, TRBD1. TRBV21-1 is a pseudogene segment. The CDR3 runs to 16 residues. The CDR3 spells CASSTSNRGRGTEAFF. As DNA, the CDR3 is TGTGCCAGCAGCACCTCCAACAGGGGGCGCGGGACTGAAGCTTTCTTT.

The CDR3 loop reads CASSVWGTTNNEQFF. CDR3 DNA sequence: TGTGCCAGCAGCGTTTGGGGGACAACCAACAATGAGCAGTTCTTC. The chain couples TRBV9 to TRBJ2-1; tentative D call: TRBD1 (6 bases). This CDR3 is 15 amino acids long. Trimming took off 2 bases at V and 5 bases at J, with 14 bases between the two ends. Germline loops: CDR1 SGDLS, CDR2 YYNGEE.

This clone was seen only a few times. V is TRBV1 and J is TRBJ1-2. TRBV1 is designated a pseudogene. The CDR3 length is 16 residues. The CDR3 region has the DNA TGCACCAGCAGGGTACTCCTTGTGCGAAAGACCTATGGCTACACCTTC. It specifies CTSRVLLVRKTYGYTF.

This chain uses TRBV10-2 with TRBJ2-2; D tentatively fits TRBD1 or TRBD2 (5 bases each). The CDR3 spans 13 residues. V was trimmed by 7 bases and J by 6 bases, leaving 12 bases between them. Germline CDR1 is WSHSY and CDR2 is SAAADI. The CDR3 DNA is TGCGCCAGCACGAGGGGACCCGCCGGGGAGCTGTTTTTT. Amino acids: CASTRGPAGELFF.

CDR3 protein: CASSLTEGDTQYF. The CDR3 DNA sequence: TGTGCCAGCAGCCTTACGGAGGGAGATACGCAGTATTTT. This chain links TRBV7-6 with TRBJ2-3; tentatively, D is TRBD2 (6 bases). Germline CDR1 reads SGHVS; CDR2 reads FNYEAQ. The CDR3 sequence is 13 residues long. Trimming cost V 5 bases and J 5 bases, with 11 bases left between them.

The J gene is TRBJ1-2, the V gene TRBV11-1, with D maybe TRBD1 (5 bases). V was trimmed by 6 bases and J by 8 bases, leaving 10 bases between them. Germline V CDR1 and CDR2: SGHAT, FQDESV (reference sequence). This CDR3 has 11 amino acids. CDR3 sequence reads: CASSGAEGYTF. CDR3 sequence (DNA): TGTGCCAGCAGTGGGGCCGAAGGCTACACCTTC.

The chain carries TRBV7-3 and TRBJ1-2; 9 bases align to TRBD1. The trim removed 3 bases at V and 4 bases at J, leaving 6 bases unmatched. CDR3 size: 15 residues. In germline, CDR1 is SGHTA, CDR2 FQGTGA. As DNA, the CDR3 is TGTGCCAGCAGCTTGGACAGGGGATCGGGCTATGGCTACACCTTC. Its protein is CASSLDRGSGYGYTF.